One sample yielded the 5 T cell receptor beta chains listed below, sequenced in a study of T cell responses to AZD1222 COVID-19 vaccine. The data were produced by immunoSEQ multiplex PCR, yet TCRdb's version contains in-frame clones alone and is incomplete. The sample comprises about 130,000 clones, approximately 94% of which are singletons, and approximately 3.4% rests with the top ten. The input for sequencing was peripheral blood, taken on day 0 of AZD1222 vaccination. The receptors were sampled from an adult in good health.

The genes are TRBV29-1 and TRBJ1-1, with TRBD1 matching over 10 bases. V dropped 7 bases and J dropped 3; count of bases not matched to a gene: 2. The CDR3 loop spans 12 amino acids. Germline V gene data show CDR1 as SQVTM and CDR2 as ANQGSEA. CDR3 amino acids: CSGQGADTEAFF. CDR3 nucleotides: TGCAGCGGACAGGGGGCCGACACTGAAGCTTTCTTT.

The rearrangement joins TRBV5-4 to TRBJ2-7, with a tentative D call TRBD2 (6 bases). Deletions cut 4 bases from V and 5 bases from J, with 16 bases between. The CDR3 is made up of 14 amino acids. In germline, CDR1 is SGHNT, CDR2 YYREEE (reference sequence). DNA for the CDR3: TGTGCCAGCAGCGGGGGGATAGCGAGGAACGAGCAGTACTTC. Translation: CASSGGIARNEQYF. Complete variable domain (other parts from reference TRBV5-4 and TRBJ2-7): ETGVTQSPTHLIKTRGQQVTLRCSSQSGHNTVSWYQQALGQGPQFIFQYYREEENGRGNFPPRFSGLQFPNYSSELNVNALELDDSALYLCASSGGIARNEQYFGPGTRLTVT.

This clone was detected only once. The genes are TRBV3-1 (or the pseudogene TRBV3-2) and TRBJ1-4; perhaps TRBD1 as D (5 bases). The CDR3 extends over 16 amino acids. Trimming removed 3 bases at V and 8 bases at J, with 19 bases between. Per the germline V gene, CDR1 is LGHDT and CDR2 is YNNKEL (reference sequence). The CDR3 sequence: CASSQTVYTRDEKLFF. The CDR3 DNA reads TGTGCCAGCAGCCAGACGGTCTATACCAGGGACGAAAAACTGTTTTTT.

The table lists this clone with a few counts. Its ends do not fully match the called genes, so a read error is possible. V is TRBV7-8 and J is TRBJ2-7; D possibly uses TRBD1 or TRBD2 (5 bases each). Germline CDR1 is SGHVS and CDR2 is FQNEAQ. This CDR3 has 12 residues. The CDR3: CASSSGTEPRNF. CDR3 bases: TGTGCCAGCAGTTCCGGGACCGAGCCCAGGAACTTC.

This clone was counted a few times. The chain couples TRBV11-2 to TRBJ1-1; D possibly corresponds to TRBD1 (5 bases). CDR1 and CDR2 (germline): SGHAT, FQNNGV. V was clipped by 0 bases and J by 5 bases, with 19 bases between them. The CDR3 totals 17 residues. Written as DNA, the CDR3 is TGTGCCAGCAGCTTAGATTGGTGGGGCCAGGGAGGAACTGAAGCTTTCTTT. This translates into CASSLDWWGQGGTEAFF.